The source of this T cell receptor (beta chain) is a study of blood T cell repertoires in COVID-19 (dated by TCRdb to the early 2020s). As for the study more broadly: Collaborator samples came from the United States, Italy and Spain and covered acute and convalescent phases of COVID-19. The prospective study material was composed of cDNA or gDNA derived from T cells, B-cell-depleted T cells, or PBMCs. The dataset comprised deeply sampled blood TCRbeta repertoires from subjects exposed to, actively infected with, or recovered from COVID-19. The repertoires were released in a freely available public database meant as a resource for research on the immune response to SARS-CoV-2. Samples came from the ongoing ImmuneRACE study (first 160 participants) plus 1,254 subjects from 6 global collaborators. A de-identified subject ID, COVID-19 status, age in years and sex were almost always included in the sample metadata. Where HLA class I and class II types were available, the types were taken from metadata supplied by the sample provider, not from assay-based typing. Summary of the overall study and its limitations: The amount of clinical and demographic metadata varied by source and participant and was provided uncurated.

TCRbeta CDR3 regions were amplified from genomic DNA by means of the immunoSEQ Assay, a bias-controlled multiplex PCR. The paper's data handling went like this. The number of nucleated cells in each sample was estimated from the amplification of reference gene primers within the assay. Sequence reads were collapsed and filtered to measure the absolute abundance of every unique TCRbeta CDR3 rearrangement. For each sample, productive Simpson clonality was calculated by taking the square root of Simpson's diversity index across productive rearrangements. TCRdb obtained this table from immuneACCESS and retained in-frame rearrangements with V and J assigned. These tables miss some clones; where compared with another copy, unresolved V genes account for less than half of the shortfall, and the remainder is unexplained. V, J and clone size were drawn from that table, and D and trimming were deduced from the DNA. This sample lists approximately 170,000 clones; around 82% were detected once. The ten most abundant clones make up over 9.5% of the sample.

The collaborating institutions used their own protocols to collect whole blood in K2EDTA tubes. For TCRbeta analysis, collaborators shipped samples in one of three forms: frozen whole blood, isolated PBMCs, or DNA extracted from either of those sample types. CDR1 is given as SGHRS and CDR2 as YFSETQ, both from the germline V gene. Counted from cysteine to phenylalanine, this CDR3 has 14 amino acids. The only DNA kept is the CDR3, 42 bases in frame from the first base. The junction shows trimming of 3 bases on V and 1 base on J, and the gene matches do not reach 2 bases of it. As for this clone: The target of this receptor is not known. No base quality values were provided; no much bigger clone lies one nucleotide off.

Material for sequencing was peripheral blood. The source is a woman aged 80 or over with active or convalescent COVID-19. The chain is assembled from TRBV5-1 and TRBJ2-7, with 9 bases in between that match TRBD1. The CDR3 reads as follows: CASSWGTGSYEQYF. The DNA sequence follows: TGCGCCAGCAGCTGGGGGACAGGGTCCTACGAGCAGTACTTC.